This T cell receptor (beta chain) was profiled in a study of blood T cell repertoires in COVID-19. Sequencing used immunoSEQ multiplex PCR; TCRdb keeps in-frame clones, though not all of them. The sample has approximately 230,000 clones, over 75% seen once. V shed 2 bases and J 6 bases; nucleotides not matched to a gene: 4. CDR3 length: 13 residues. The germline V gene has CDR1 SGHDT and CDR2 YYEEEE. This receptor was taken from a man aged 35 to 55 who had recovered from COVID-19. The chain couples TRBV5-6 to TRBJ1-1; 7 bases fit TRBD1. Sequenced: PBMCs or T cells enriched from blood (not recorded which). The chain's CDR3 is CASSFDRDSEAFF. CDR3 DNA: TGTGCCAGCAGCTTTGACAGGGACTCTGAAGCTTTCTTT.